The clone carrying this T cell receptor beta chain was detected only a few times. What it binds is not known. The length of the CDR3 is 15 residues. With V trimmed by 5 bases and J by 2 bases, 5 bases remained unmatched. Per germline, CDR1 SGDLS and CDR2 YYNGEE. Use of 60 Vbeta and 13 Jbeta primers characterized the PCR. Clones were read by immunoSEQ multiplex PCR, and TCRdb kept only the in-frame ones, dropping some. The sample contains around 37,000 clones, about 85% of which appear only once. The data were obtained in a study of cytomegalovirus exposure and HLA in healthy donors. Study results and limitations: Testing in vitro showed three CMV-associated chains specific for CMV antigens.

This clonotype was sampled from a man aged 45-65 years in good health and CMV-seronegative. The sample was PBMCs. The chain recombines TRBV9 with TRBJ2-3; the match to TRBD2 covers 10 bases. CDR3: CASSASGRATDTQYF. In nucleotides, the CDR3 is TGTGCCAGCAGTGCAAGCGGGAGGGCCACAGATACGCAGTATTTT.